This T cell receptor beta chain was observed in a study of blood T cells in healthy people across ages. Notes on the study in general: For the donors, CMV status was unknown and possibly confounded expanded clonotype changes.

CDR1 SGHRS and CDR2 YFSETQ come from the germline V gene. Trimming removed 3 bases from V and 9 bases from J; junction bases left unmatched: 5. The CDR3 covers 13 residues. Then a second PCR, running roughly 7 to 12 cycles, was carried out with a sample-barcoded 5' primer and a J-beta primer mix. MiXCR, applied by TCRdb to the 5' RACE reads, yields one record per CDR3 protein. The sample carries about 760,000 distinct CDR3 sequences, more than 55% recorded once. A remark on this clonotype: Its antigen is currently unknown.

The sequence was obtained from a man aged 40-49 years in good health. Sequencing was done on a sample of blood. V usage is TRBV5-1 and J usage is TRBJ2-4, with 8 bases lining up with TRBD1. CDR3 DNA sequence: TGCGCCAGCAGCTCGACAGGGGTGGGCATTCAGTACTTC. Amino acid sequence: CASSSTGVGIQYF.